This T cell receptor beta chain was retrieved from a study of control samples from healthy donors and cancer patients. Sequencing used immunoSEQ multiplex PCR; TCRdb keeps in-frame clones, though not all of them. The table lists roughly 95,000 clones, 80% to 95% of them singletons. Germline CDR1 reads SEHNR; CDR2 reads FQNEAQ (reference sequence). This CDR3 spans 14 amino acids. V was pared by 0 bases and J by 9 bases, with 14 bases between. Only one count was recorded for this clone. Material: blood. V is TRBV7-9 and J is TRBJ1-1, with unresolved D. The clonotype comes from a human donor in good health. The donor label of this sample is uncertain. CDR3 amino acids: CASSLARKEGKAFF. Here the CDR3 DNA reads TGTGCCAGCAGCTTAGCCCGAAAGGAGGGAAAAGCTTTCTTT.